This T cell receptor beta chain is drawn from a study of T cell repertoires in aging, cancer and after chemotherapy. As for the study in general: Paired samples before and after chemotherapy came from chronic lymphocytic leukemia patients on fludarabine- or bendamustine-based regimens. About 9 million TCR reads were in the whole dataset.

The CDR3 is 16 amino acids. Germline V gene lookup returns CDR1 GTSNPN and CDR2 SVGIG (reference sequence). Regarding this clonotype: What it recognizes is unknown. A read error may explain this, as a much larger clone is one base away.

Study-level findings and limits: Rebound thymic output was suggested by rising median generation probability during chemotherapy in each cancer cohort. Loss of evenness, beyond lost richness, contributed to age-related TCR diversity decline in cancer patients.

Amplification of TCR beta used genomic DNA extracted from peripheral blood. Rearranged V-D-J TRB sequences were amplified with a mixed TRB-A/B primer pool. Using its own MiXCR run on the multiplex PCR reads, TCRdb lists one record per CDR3 protein. The table includes thousands of distinct CDR3 sequences, roughly 22% detected once. The source of this sequence is a human donor with a blood cancer. Source material: blood. J is TRBJ2-2 and V is TRBV30; TRBD2 agrees at 11 bases. As DNA, the CDR3 is TGTGCCTGGAGATCTAGCGGGAGGTCCCTCACCGAGGAGCTGTTTTTT. Amino acids: CAWRSSGRSLTEELFF.